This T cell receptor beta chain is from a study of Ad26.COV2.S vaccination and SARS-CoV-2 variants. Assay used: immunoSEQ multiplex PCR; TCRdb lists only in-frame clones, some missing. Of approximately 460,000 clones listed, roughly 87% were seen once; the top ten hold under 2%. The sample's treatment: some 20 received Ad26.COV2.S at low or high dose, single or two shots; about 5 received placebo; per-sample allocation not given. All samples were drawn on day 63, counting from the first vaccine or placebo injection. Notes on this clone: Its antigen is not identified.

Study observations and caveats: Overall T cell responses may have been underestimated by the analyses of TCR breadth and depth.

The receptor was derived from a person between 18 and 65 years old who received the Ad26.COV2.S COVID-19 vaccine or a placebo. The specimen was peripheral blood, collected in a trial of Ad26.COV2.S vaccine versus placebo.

The DNA of the CDR3 is TGCGCCAGCAGCCAAGGAGCGGGCCTTAGCACAGATACGCAGTATTTT. Its translation is CASSQGAGLSTDTQYF. The rearrangement links TRBV4-3 to TRBJ2-3; weak D call: TRBD2 (6 bases). The germline CDR1 and CDR2 sequences are LGHNA and YSLEER. V lost 1 base to trimming and J lost 0 bases, with 11 bases between them. This CDR3 has 16 amino acids.